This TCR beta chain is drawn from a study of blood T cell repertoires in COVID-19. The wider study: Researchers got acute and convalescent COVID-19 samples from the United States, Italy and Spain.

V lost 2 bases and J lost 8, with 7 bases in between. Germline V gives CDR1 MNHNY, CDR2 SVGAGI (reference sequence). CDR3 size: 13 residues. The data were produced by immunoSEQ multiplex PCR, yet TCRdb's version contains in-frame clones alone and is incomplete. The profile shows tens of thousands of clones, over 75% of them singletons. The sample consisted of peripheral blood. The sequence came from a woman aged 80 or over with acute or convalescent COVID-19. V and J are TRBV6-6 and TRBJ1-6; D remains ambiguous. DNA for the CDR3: TGTGCCAGCAGTTACGCGGAATATTCACCCCTCCACTTT. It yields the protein CASSYAEYSPLHF.